These 22 T cell receptor beta chains came from one sample sequenced in a study of cytomegalovirus exposure and HLA in healthy donors. Use of 60 Vbeta and 13 Jbeta primers characterized the PCR. Generated by immunoSEQ multiplex PCR, the TCRdb table keeps only in-frame clones and is missing some. Altogether roughly 56,000 clones are present, 81% being singletons, with the ten largest covering around 2.5%. Sequencing was performed on PBMCs. The receptors originated from a boy aged 5-17 years in good health and CMV-seropositive.

The gene calls are TRBV2 and TRBJ2-1; D ambiguous. The germline V and J ends were trimmed by 6 bases and 5 bases, with 17 bases remaining between them. The germline V gene encodes CDR1 SNHLY and CDR2 FYNNEI. The CDR3 has 15 amino acids. CDR3: CASRLKAAWNNEQFF. CDR3 nucleotide sequence: TGTGCCAGCAGACTTAAGGCGGCCTGGAACAATGAGCAGTTCTTC.

The table lists this clone with a few counts. This chain links TRBV19 with TRBJ2-3; TRBD2 agrees at 13 bases. Germline loops: CDR1 LNHDA, CDR2 SQIVND (reference sequence). The CDR3 loop spans 15 amino acids. V gave up 3 bases and J gave up 8 bases; unmatched junction bases: 5. The CDR3 DNA reads as TGTGCCAGTAGTATGGGGACTAGCGGGGCCAGTACGCAGTATTTT. Translation: CASSMGTSGASTQYF.

The J gene is TRBJ1-2, the V gene TRBV19, with D possibly TRBD1 on 6 matching bases. Trimming cost V 1 base and J 4 bases, with 19 bases left between them. Germline CDR1 is LNHDA and CDR2 is SQIVND (reference sequence). The CDR3 runs to 17 residues. The CDR3 loop is CASSIGYRASPIYGYTF. The CDR3 DNA follows: TGTGCCAGTAGTATAGGATACAGGGCTTCCCCTATCTATGGCTACACCTTC.

This chain joins TRBV14 and TRBJ2-5; D is unresolved. The V gene lost 4 bases and the J gene lost 0 bases, with 12 bases spanning the gap. Germline CDR1 and CDR2: SGHDN and FVKESK. CDR3 length equals 15 residues. CDR3 protein: CASSPLGPYQETQYF. In DNA, the CDR3 is TGTGCCAGCAGCCCTCTAGGCCCGTACCAAGAGACCCAGTACTTC.

The rearrangement links TRBV29-1 to TRBJ2-7, with D unresolved. This CDR3 contains 13 residues. CDR1 and CDR2 (germline): SQVTM, ANQGSEA. V was shortened by 4 bases and J by 0 bases, with 10 bases between the two germline ends. CDR3 nucleotide sequence: TGCAGCGTTGGTGGGCTCTACTCCTACGAGCAGTACTTC. The encoded protein is CSVGGLYSYEQYF.

The rearrangement links TRBV6-6 to TRBJ1-2, with TRBD1 matching 9 bases. The CDR3 is made up of 15 amino acids. Per the germline V gene, CDR1 is MNHNY and CDR2 is SVGAGI (reference sequence). V shed 5 bases, J shed 8 bases, and the junction held 12 bases outside the gene matches. In DNA, the CDR3 is TGTGCCAGCAGTCGCACTACCACAGGGGGCTACGGCTACACCTTC. Amino acids: CASSRTTTGGYGYTF.

The J gene is TRBJ1-5, the V gene TRBV5-1; tentative D call: TRBD1 (6 bases). From germline, CDR1 is SGHRS and CDR2 YFSETQ. This CDR3 spans 15 amino acids. Trimming removed 4 bases from V and 1 base from J, with 12 bases in between. CDR3 DNA: TGCGCCAGCAGCCCCGCAGGGGTCAGCAATCAGCCCCAGCATTTT. As protein: CASSPAGVSNQPQHF.

This chain links TRBV7-9 with TRBJ1-2; D remains ambiguous. With 4 bases removed from V and 6 bases from J, the gap between germline ends came to 18 bases. Germline V gene data show CDR1 as SEHNR and CDR2 as FQNEAQ (reference sequence). This CDR3 region has 15 residues. The CDR3 bases are TGTGCCAGCAGCTCCGGGAAGGATCATTACCATGGCTACACCTTC. Protein: CASSSGKDHYHGYTF.

This clone has more than one count but fewer than ten. One end of the junction fails to match germline, which may point to a read error. The J gene is TRBJ2-7, the V gene TRBV7-9, with 10 bases fitting TRBD1. The CDR3 extends over 19 amino acids. Germline lookup yields CDR1 SEHNR and CDR2 FQNEAQ (reference sequence). Written as DNA, the CDR3 is TGTTCCAGCAGCCCGGGGGGGACAGGGGTGAGGGGAAGTTCCTACGAGCAGTACTTC. Translating gives CSSSPGGTGVRGSSYEQYF.

Note on this clone: This sample also contains other DNA sequences that code for the same CDR3. V gene TRBV29-1 combines with J gene TRBJ2-3; D is possibly TRBD1 (5 bases). CDR1 is SQVTM and CDR2 is ANQGSEA in the germline V gene. With 4 bases removed from V and 4 bases from J, the gap between germline ends came to 9 bases. The CDR3 totals 12 residues. DNA for the CDR3: TGCAGCGTTGGACCCAGGGCAGATACGCAGTATTTT. Protein: CSVGPRADTQYF.

The chain recombines TRBV9 with TRBJ1-2, with D perhaps TRBD1 (5 bases). The CDR3 loop spans 15 amino acids. CDR1 is SGDLS, CDR2 YYNGEE, per germline. Trimming stripped 2 bases from V and 0 bases from J, with 11 bases between. The CDR3 loop reads CASSVGGAANYGYTF. CDR3 coding DNA: TGTGCCAGCAGCGTCGGTGGGGCAGCTAACTATGGCTACACCTTC.

The genes are TRBV19 and TRBJ2-7; TRBD1 aligns across 8 bases. The germline V gene has CDR1 LNHDA and CDR2 SQIVND (reference sequence). With V trimmed by 6 bases and J by 1 base, 5 bases remained unmatched. The CDR3 contains 14 residues. Written as DNA, the CDR3 is TGTGCCAGTAGGGGGGACAGGTTTTCCTACGAGCAGTACTTC. It specifies CASRGDRFSYEQYF.

V and J are TRBV4-2 and TRBJ2-5, with TRBD1 identical over 7 bases. CDR3 length equals 15 residues. Germline V lookup: CDR1 LGHNA, CDR2 YNFKEQ. The V and J ends lost 2 bases and 1 base, in that order; junction bases with no gene match: 4. The CDR3 here is CASSQPGQTQETQYF. The CDR3 nucleotides are TGTGCCAGCAGCCAACCGGGACAGACCCAAGAGACCCAGTACTTC.

The chain joins TRBV5-1 to TRBJ2-5, with D possibly being TRBD2 (5 bases). The CDR3 runs 15 residues. V was pared by 4 bases and J by 5 bases, with 18 bases between. Per the germline V gene, CDR1 is SGHRS and CDR2 is YFSETQ. CDR3 bases: TGCGCCAGCAGCCTGAGGCCAGCCGGGGTGGAGACCCAGTACTTC. Translation: CASSLRPAGVETQYF.

This clone was seen only a few times. This chain uses TRBV9 with TRBJ2-2; TRBD2 is a possible D gene (6 bases). This CDR3 has 16 amino acids. Germline V gives CDR1 SGDLS, CDR2 YYNGEE. V was shortened by 4 bases and J by 4 bases, with 17 bases between the two germline ends. The CDR3 loop reads CASSPSGDFRTGELFF. In nucleotides, the CDR3 is TGTGCCAGCAGCCCTTCTGGGGACTTTCGCACCGGGGAGCTGTTTTTT.

The V gene is TRBV6-5, the J gene TRBJ2-7; a weak D match, TRBD1 (6 bases). CDR1 and CDR2 from the germline V gene are MNHEY and SVGAGI. The CDR3 spans 15 residues. V was shortened by 7 bases and J by 4 bases, with 20 bases between the two germline ends. CDR3 region: CASTALGALVYEQYF. In DNA form, the CDR3 reads TGTGCCAGCACCGCCTTGGGGGCCCTCGTTTACGAGCAGTACTTC.

The chain is built from TRBV12-5 and TRBJ2-3, with D tentatively TRBD1 (6 bases). CDR1 and CDR2 from the germline V gene are LGHNT and FRNRAP. The CDR3 runs 17 residues. Deletions cut 1 base from V and 2 bases from J, with 16 bases between. Here the CDR3 reads CASGLAIQGPPTDTQYF. The CDR3, as DNA: TGTGCTAGTGGTTTGGCGATTCAGGGGCCCCCCACAGATACGCAGTATTTT.

This rearrangement joins TRBV2 to TRBJ1-5, with TRBD1 matching over 8 bases. Losses at the gene ends were 9 bases for V and 1 base for J; bases not matched to a gene: 2. The CDR3 is 13 amino acids. Germline CDR1 reads SNHLY; CDR2 reads FYNNEI. In DNA form, the CDR3 reads TGTGCCAGTGACAGGGGAAGCAATCAGCCCCAGCATTTT. This sequence encodes CASDRGSNQPQHF. Supplemented by reference TRBV2 and TRBJ1-5, the full variable domain reads EPEVTQTPSHQVTQMGQEVILRCVPISNHLYFYWYRQILGQKVEFLVSFYNNEISEKSEIFDDQFSVERPDGSNFTLKIRSTKLEDSAMYFCASDRGSNQPQHFGDGTRLSIL.

For the CDR3, the DNA is TGTGCCAGCAGCTTAGGACAGGGGTATACAGATACGCAGTATTTT. This gives the protein CASSLGQGYTDTQYF. The V call is TRBV5-8, the J call TRBJ2-3, with 9 nucleotides matching TRBD1. Trimming cost V 2 bases and J 3 bases; bases outside gene matches: 4. The CDR3 sequence is 15 residues long. Germline CDR1 reads SGHTS; CDR2 reads YDEGEE.

The chain couples TRBV7-9 to TRBJ1-3; no clear D. The V gene's germline CDR1 is SEHNR and CDR2 FQNEAQ (reference sequence). The V and J ends lost 2 bases and 0 bases respectively, with 5 bases between them. There are 14 residues in the CDR3. CDR3 DNA sequence: TGTGCCAGCAGCTTAACGAGCTCTGGAAACACCATATATTTT. It encodes CASSLTSSGNTIYF.

The chain carries TRBV7-8 and TRBJ2-5, with D perhaps matching TRBD2 (7 bases). Trimming stripped 6 bases from V and 4 bases from J, with 15 bases between. Germline V gene lookup returns CDR1 SGHVS and CDR2 FQNEAQ. The CDR3 loop spans 14 amino acids. As DNA, the CDR3 is TGTGCCAGCAGGCATCGGGGGGCCGGAGAGACCCAGTACTTC. This gives the protein CASRHRGAGETQYF.

The rearrangement links TRBV6-5 to TRBJ1-5, with a weak D call TRBD1 (6 bases). The CDR3 is made up of 12 amino acids. Between the trimmed V and J ends, which lost 8 bases and 4 bases, there was a span of 9 bases. Germline CDR1 MNHEY, CDR2 SVGAGI. The CDR3: CASGDTNQPQHF. The DNA for the CDR3 is TGTGCCAGCGGGGACACTAATCAGCCCCAGCATTTT.